The TCR beta chain described here comes from a study of shared clonotypes between healthy human individuals. Overall study findings and caveats: Some clonotypes were shared by all four sorted-subset donors, while others were not shared. The non-shared ones had lower generation probabilities than the shared ones. The diversity represented, both genetic and in exposure history, was limited by few donors. Shared clonotypes: about 4.6% naive CD4, 3.5% to 4% naive CD8, 2.3% memory CD4, approximately 0.37% memory CD8.

Some clones are missing from TCRdb's copy, which holds only in-frame ones; the method was immunoSEQ multiplex PCR. Of millions of clones in the sample, approximately 90% were seen once. CDR3 length equals 14 residues. Trimming shortened V by 8 bases and J by 4 bases, and 12 bases separated the two germline ends. Germline-derived CDR1 and CDR2 are KGHSH and LQKENI. In regard to this clone: Its antigen is not identified.

Sequencing was performed on naive CD4+ T cells sorted from blood. Subset reported: CD45RA+ positively selected. The TCR was taken from a man aged 18 to 29 in good health. The chain joins TRBV18 to TRBJ2-6; no firm D call. The CDR3 bases are TGTGCCAGCACCCCAGACACCGGGGCCAACGTCCTGACTTTC. It encodes CASTPDTGANVLTF.